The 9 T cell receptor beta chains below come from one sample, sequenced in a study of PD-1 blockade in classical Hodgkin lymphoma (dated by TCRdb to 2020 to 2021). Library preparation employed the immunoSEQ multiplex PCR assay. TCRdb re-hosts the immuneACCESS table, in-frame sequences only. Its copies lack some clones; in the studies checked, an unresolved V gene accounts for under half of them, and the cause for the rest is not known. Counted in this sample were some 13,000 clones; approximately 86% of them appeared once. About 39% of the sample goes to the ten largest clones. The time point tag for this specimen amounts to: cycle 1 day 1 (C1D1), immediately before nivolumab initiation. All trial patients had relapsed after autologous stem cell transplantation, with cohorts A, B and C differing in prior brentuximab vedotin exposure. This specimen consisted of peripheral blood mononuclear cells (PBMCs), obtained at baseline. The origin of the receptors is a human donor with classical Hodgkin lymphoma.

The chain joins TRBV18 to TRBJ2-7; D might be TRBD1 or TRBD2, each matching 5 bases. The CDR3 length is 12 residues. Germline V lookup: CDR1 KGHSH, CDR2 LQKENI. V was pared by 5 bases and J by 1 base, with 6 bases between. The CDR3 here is CASSGGSYEQYF. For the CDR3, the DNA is TGTGCCAGCTCAGGGGGTTCCTACGAGCAGTACTTC.

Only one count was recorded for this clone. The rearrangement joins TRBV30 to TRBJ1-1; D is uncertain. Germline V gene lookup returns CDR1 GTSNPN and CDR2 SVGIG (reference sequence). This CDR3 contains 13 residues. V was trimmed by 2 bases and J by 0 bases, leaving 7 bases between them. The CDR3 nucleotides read TGTGCCTGGAGTACCGGTGTGAACACTGAAGCTTTCTTT. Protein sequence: CAWSTGVNTEAFF.

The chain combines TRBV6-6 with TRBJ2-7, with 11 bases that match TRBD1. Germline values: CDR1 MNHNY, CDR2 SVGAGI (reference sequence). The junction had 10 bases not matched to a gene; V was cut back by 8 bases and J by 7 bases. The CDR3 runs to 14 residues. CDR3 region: CASGLGQGDGEQYF. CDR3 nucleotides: TGTGCCAGCGGCTTGGGACAGGGGGACGGAGAGCAGTACTTC.

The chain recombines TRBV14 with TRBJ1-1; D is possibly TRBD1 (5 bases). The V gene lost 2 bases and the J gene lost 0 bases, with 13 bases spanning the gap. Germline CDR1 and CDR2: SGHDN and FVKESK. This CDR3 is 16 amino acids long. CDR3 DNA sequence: TGTGCCAGCAGCCAATGGAGTGGGGGGTTGAACACTGAAGCTTTCTTT. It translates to CASSQWSGGLNTEAFF.

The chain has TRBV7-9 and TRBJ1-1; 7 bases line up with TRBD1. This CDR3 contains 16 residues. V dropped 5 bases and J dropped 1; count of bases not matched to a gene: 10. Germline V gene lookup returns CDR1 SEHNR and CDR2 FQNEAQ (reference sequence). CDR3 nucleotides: TGTGCCAGCAGCCCGCCCACAGGGGCGGCGAACACTGAAGCTTTCTTT. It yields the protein CASSPPTGAANTEAFF.

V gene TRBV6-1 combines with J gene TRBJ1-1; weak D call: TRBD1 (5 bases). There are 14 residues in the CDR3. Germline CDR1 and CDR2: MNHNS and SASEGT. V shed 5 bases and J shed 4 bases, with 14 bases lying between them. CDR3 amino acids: CASSPGLVGTEAFF. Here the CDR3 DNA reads TGTGCCAGCAGTCCGGGGCTCGTTGGCACTGAAGCTTTCTTT.

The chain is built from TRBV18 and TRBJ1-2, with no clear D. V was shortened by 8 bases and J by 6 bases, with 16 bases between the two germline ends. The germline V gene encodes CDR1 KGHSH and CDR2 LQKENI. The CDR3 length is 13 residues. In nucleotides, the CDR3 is TGTGCCAGCCAAAAGCCCCGGCCTGATGGCTACACCTTC. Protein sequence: CASQKPRPDGYTF.

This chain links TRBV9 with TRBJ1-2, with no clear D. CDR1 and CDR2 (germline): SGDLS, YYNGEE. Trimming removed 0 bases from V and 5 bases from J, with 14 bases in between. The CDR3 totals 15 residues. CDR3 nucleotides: TGTGCCAGCAGCGTAGATACCAGCGGTGGGTATGGCTACACCTTC. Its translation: CASSVDTSGGYGYTF. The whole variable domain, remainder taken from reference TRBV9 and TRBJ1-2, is DSGVTQTPKHLITATGQRVTLRCSPRSGDLSVYWYQQSLDQGLQFLIQYYNGEERAKGNILERFSAQQFPDLHSELNLSSLELGDSALYFCASSVDTSGGYGYTFGSGTRLTVV.

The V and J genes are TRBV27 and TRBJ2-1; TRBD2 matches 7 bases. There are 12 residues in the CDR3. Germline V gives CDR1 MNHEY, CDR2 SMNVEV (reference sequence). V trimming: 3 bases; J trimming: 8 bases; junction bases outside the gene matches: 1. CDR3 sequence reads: CASSFAGDEQFF. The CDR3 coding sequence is TGTGCCAGCAGTTTCGCGGGAGATGAGCAGTTCTTC.